The present entry profiles one T cell receptor beta chain with its context. Using its own MiXCR run on the RT-PCR reads, TCRdb lists one record per CDR3 protein. The profile covers more than 700,000 distinct CDR3 sequences, with less than 25% appearing a single time and about 9.4% taken by the ten largest. CDR1 and CDR2 (germline): SGHVS, FQNEAQ. The V gene lost 2 bases and the J gene lost 1 base, with 8 bases spanning the gap. The CDR3 consists of 14 residues. The sample comes from a study of response to subunit inactivated influenza vaccine. The source material was PBMCs from blood, sampled around 5 days after vaccination. The source is a man aged 50 to 60 who received an inactivated influenza vaccine. V gene TRBV7-8 combines with J gene TRBJ2-5; D remains ambiguous. In DNA, the CDR3 is TGTGCCAGCAGCTTATTCTCCTCCCAAGAGACCCAGTACTTC. Protein product: CASSLFSSQETQYF.